The 13 T cell receptor beta chains given below trace back to one sample, sequenced in a study of response to subunit inactivated influenza vaccine. Each CDR3 protein gets one entry after TCRdb re-called the RT-PCR reads with MiXCR. The sample shows about 700,000 distinct CDR3 sequences, 14% of them seen only once. Source: PBMCs from blood, taken 14 days before vaccination. All receptors derive from a man aged 50-59 years who received an inactivated influenza vaccine.

This clonotype was counted between two and nine times. CDR3 in amino acids: CASSQGTSGGYEQFF. CDR3 DNA: TGTGCCAGCAGCCAAGGGACTAGCGGGGGTTATGAGCAGTTCTTC. V gene TRBV3-1 combines with J gene TRBJ2-1; 13 positions match TRBD2. Germline V CDR1 and CDR2: LGHDT, YNNKEL (reference sequence). The CDR3 runs to 15 residues. V trimming: 1 base; J trimming: 8 bases; junction bases outside the gene matches: 2.

This clonotype was picked up a small number of times. The chain recombines TRBV9 with TRBJ2-1; possibly TRBD1 or TRBD2 for D (5 bases each). V was cut by 0 bases and J by 1 base, with 11 bases left in between. The CDR3 is 16 residues long. Germline V gene data show CDR1 as SGDLS and CDR2 as YYNGEE. CDR3 amino acids: CASSVGMGVSYNEQFF. The CDR3, as DNA: TGTGCCAGCAGCGTAGGTATGGGGGTTTCCTACAATGAGCAGTTCTTC.

This clonotype has just a few counts. The V call is TRBV20-1, the J call TRBJ1-5; TRBD1 aligns across 7 bases. Unmatched junction bases numbered 7, after V lost 2 bases and J lost 9 bases. Germline V lookup: CDR1 DFQATT, CDR2 SNEGSKA (reference sequence). The CDR3 extends over 13 amino acids. CDR3 DNA: TGCAGTGCTAGACCAGGGGGGCGGTCGCCCCAGCATTTT. It translates to CSARPGGRSPQHF.

This clonotype was detected many times. The V call is TRBV20-1, the J call TRBJ1-3; no clear D gene. Germline assignment: CDR1 DFQATT and CDR2 SNEGSKA (reference sequence). The germline V and J ends were trimmed by 1 base and 0 bases, with 7 bases remaining between them. The CDR3 contains 14 residues. Written as DNA, the CDR3 is TGCAGTGCTAGAGCCGCCAGCTCTGGAAACACCATATATTTT. It is translated as CSARAASSGNTIYF.

V is TRBV5-1 and J is TRBJ1-2; D unresolved. V was cut by 0 bases and J by 8 bases, with 11 bases left in between. The CDR3 is 13 residues long. Per germline, CDR1 SGHRS and CDR2 YFSETQ. The CDR3, as DNA: TGCGCCAGCAGCTTGGATCCCAGTAAGGGCTACACCTTC. Translating it yields CASSLDPSKGYTF. The full variable domain, rest sourced from reference TRBV5-1 and TRBJ1-2, is KAGVTQTPRYLIKTRGQQVTLSCSPISGHRSVSWYQQTPGQGLQFLFEYFSETQRNKGNFPGRFSGRQFSNSRSEMNVSTLELGDSALYLCASSLDPSKGYTFGSGTRLTVV.

The rearrangement links TRBV5-1 to TRBJ2-7; 10 nucleotides align to TRBD1. This CDR3 is 15 amino acids long. Looked up from germline, CDR1 is SGHRS and CDR2 is YFSETQ. The ends lost 6 bases at V and 0 bases at J; junction bases unmatched: 6. The CDR3 protein is CASNPRQGASYEQYF. CDR3 nucleotide sequence: TGCGCCAGCAATCCTAGACAGGGGGCCTCCTACGAGCAGTACTTC.

This clonotype showed up just a few times. The chain uses TRBV5-6 and TRBJ2-3; D is unresolved. Trimming left V 4 bases short and J 5 bases short, with 11 bases between. CDR3 length: 13 residues. Per the germline V gene, CDR1 is SGHDT and CDR2 is YYEEEE. The CDR3 bases are TGTGCCAGCAGCCTGAAGTGGGAAGATACGCAGTATTTT. It encodes CASSLKWEDTQYF.

This clonotype came up a few times. J is TRBJ2-2 and V is TRBV4-3; no reliable D call. V was clipped by 0 bases and J by 7 bases, with 12 bases between them. The CDR3 is 15 amino acids. Germline CDR1 reads LGHNA; CDR2 reads YSLEER. This CDR3 reads CASSQDFLVGGELFF. CDR3 DNA sequence: TGCGCCAGCAGCCAAGATTTTTTGGTGGGCGGGGAGCTGTTTTTT.

The gene calls are TRBV9 and TRBJ2-1; D gene unclear. Germline-derived CDR1 and CDR2 are SGDLS and YYNGEE. V was pared by 0 bases and J by 7 bases, with 8 bases between. The CDR3 sequence is 13 residues long. CDR3 bases: TGTGCCAGCAGCGTAGCTACTGGTAATGAGCAGTTCTTC. It specifies CASSVATGNEQFF.

For this clonotype: At one end the junction does not follow the germline gene, possibly because of a read error. The CDR3 protein is CATSRESPYAQYF. The DNA for the CDR3 is TGTGCCACCAGCAGAGAAAGCCCCTACGCGCAGTACTTC. The chain recombines TRBV15 with TRBJ2-7; no definite D call. Germline V lookup: CDR1 LNHNV, CDR2 YYDKDF (reference sequence). The CDR3 is 13 residues long.

This chain links TRBV12-3 or TRBV12-4 with TRBJ2-1, with TRBD1 identical over 11 bases. The CDR3 length is 17 residues. Trimming cost V 6 bases and J 4 bases; bases outside gene matches: 11. The CDR3 nucleotides read TGTGCCAGCAGGCAAAGTGGACAGGGGGCGCGGTACAATGAGCAGTTCTTC. Translation gives CASRQSGQGARYNEQFF.

This clonotype was counted only a few times. V is TRBV20-1 and J is TRBJ2-7; maybe TRBD1 (5 bases). V lost 0 bases, J lost 2 bases, and 11 bases lay in between. Germline-derived CDR1 and CDR2 are DFQATT and SNEGSKA (reference sequence). The CDR3 is 14 residues long. The CDR3 protein is CSARDLDSAYEQYF. As DNA, the CDR3 is TGCAGTGCTAGAGATCTAGACAGTGCCTACGAGCAGTACTTC.

This clonotype showed up many times. The V gene is TRBV27, the J gene TRBJ2-3; D call uncertain. Trimming left V 2 bases short and J 0 bases short, with 6 bases between. The CDR3 sequence is 14 residues long. Germline lookup yields CDR1 MNHEY and CDR2 SMNVEV (reference sequence). The DNA of the CDR3 is TGTGCCAGCAGTTTACTTTCTAGCACAGATACGCAGTATTTT. Its protein is CASSLLSSTDTQYF.